The 29 T cell receptor beta chains below all came from one sample that was sequenced in a study of PD-1 blockade in mismatch repair-deficient tumors. Only in-frame clones appear in the TCRdb table, and some are missing; sequencing was by immunoSEQ multiplex PCR. The profile shows around 39,000 clones, 65% to 85% of them singletons. The sequencing used PBMCs, collected about 38 weeks after starting pembrolizumab. The receptor source for this set is an adult with mismatch repair-deficient cancer.

With respect to this clone: A junction boundary mismatches the germline segment, possibly from a read error. The chain joins TRBV5-1 to TRBJ1-1, with 7 bases aligning to TRBD1. The CDR3 is made up of 16 amino acids. CDR1 is SGHRS, CDR2 YFSETQ, per germline. The CDR3 reads CASRLGAGGSNTEAFF. The CDR3 DNA reads TGCGCCAGCCGCTTGGGGGCAGGGGGATCGAACACTGAAGCTTTCTTT.

The chain uses TRBV29-1 and TRBJ1-1, with D perhaps matching TRBD1 (5 bases). The CDR3 spans 12 residues. The ends were cut back, 7 bases at V and 10 bases at J, with 19 bases in the middle. From germline, CDR1 is SQVTM and CDR2 ANQGSEA. In nucleotides, the CDR3 is TGCAGCGGGGGGGAACCCACATCGGTAGCTTTCTTT. It encodes CSGGEPTSVAFF.

The chain couples TRBV28 to TRBJ2-1, with 8 bases matching TRBD2. CDR3 length: 15 residues. Losses at the gene ends were 3 bases for V and 9 bases for J; bases not matched to a gene: 10. Germline CDR1 MDHEN, CDR2 SYDVKM. CDR3 bases: TGTGCCAGCAGTTTCTCGCCGGGACTAGAGGCTGAGCAGTTCTTC. Protein product: CASSFSPGLEAEQFF.

This clone was seen a single time. This sequence joins TRBV5-6 and TRBJ2-4, with D perhaps matching TRBD2 (6 bases). Trimming stripped 2 bases from V and 0 bases from J, with 12 bases between. The CDR3 extends over 16 amino acids. Germline CDR1 is SGHDT and CDR2 is YYEEEE. The CDR3 loop is CASSFGGPLAKNIQYF. Written as DNA, the CDR3 is TGTGCCAGCAGCTTCGGGGGTCCGTTAGCCAAAAACATTCAGTACTTC. Full variable domain (missing parts from reference TRBV5-6 and TRBJ2-4): DAGVTQSPTHLIKTRGQQVTLRCSPKSGHDTVSWYQQALGQGPQFIFQYYEEEERQRGNFPDRFSGHQFPNYSSELNVNALLLGDSALYLCASSFGGPLAKNIQYFGAGTRLSVL.

The chain uses TRBV28 and TRBJ2-6, with 10 bases aligning to TRBD1. With V trimmed by 3 bases and J by 8 bases, 4 bases remained unmatched. The CDR3 is 15 amino acids. Germline V gives CDR1 MDHEN, CDR2 SYDVKM. This CDR3 is CASSFPDRGSNVLTF. The CDR3 coding sequence is TGTGCCAGCAGTTTCCCGGACAGGGGGTCCAACGTCCTGACTTTC.

The chain has TRBV6-1 and TRBJ2-1, with D possibly matching TRBD2 (6 bases). The CDR3 runs to 16 residues. Germline loops: CDR1 MNHNS, CDR2 SASEGT. The V gene lost 4 bases and the J gene lost 4 bases, with 17 bases spanning the gap. Written as DNA, the CDR3 is TGTGCCAGCAGTGCTTCGACTAGTCCGACTTACAATGAGCAGTTCTTC. Translating it yields CASSASTSPTYNEQFF.

The DNA for the CDR3 is TGTGCCAGCAGCCTTCAACGGACTAGCGGATACAATGAGCAGTTCTTC. Protein product: CASSLQRTSGYNEQFF. This sequence joins TRBV9 and TRBJ2-1, with 10 bases identical to TRBD2. Germline CDR1 SGDLS, CDR2 YYNGEE. Germline trimming cut 4 bases from V and 4 bases from J; bases unmatched to any gene: 8. This CDR3 is built from 16 residues.

This clone came up once. The chain is built from TRBV7-3 and TRBJ2-3; the match to TRBD2 covers 10 bases. The CDR3 is 17 residues long. Trimming removed 2 bases from V and 1 base from J; junction bases left unmatched: 6. Germline lookup yields CDR1 SGHTA and CDR2 FQGTGA. The CDR3 protein is CASSLYASGSGTDTQYF. The CDR3 DNA follows: TGTGCCAGCAGCTTATACGCTAGCGGGAGTGGCACAGATACGCAGTATTTT.

This clone was seen a handful of times. V gene TRBV19 combines with J gene TRBJ2-7, with 12 bases identical to TRBD1. CDR1 is LNHDA and CDR2 is SQIVND in the germline V gene (reference sequence). The CDR3 spans 15 residues. J was trimmed by 7 bases and V by 3 bases; bases with no gene match: 7. The CDR3 loop reads CASSIWGQGAGEQYF. The CDR3 DNA follows: TGTGCCAGTAGTATTTGGGGACAGGGGGCCGGTGAGCAGTACTTC.

The CDR3 DNA reads TGTGCCAGCAGCCAGGGGGTCTGGGGCTACACCTTC. Protein: CASSQGVWGYTF. The V gene is TRBV6-5, the J gene TRBJ1-2; 7 positions agree with TRBD1. From germline, CDR1 is MNHEY and CDR2 SVGAGI. The CDR3 spans 12 residues. Losses at the gene ends were 6 bases for V and 8 bases for J; bases not matched to a gene: 6.

The chain uses TRBV5-6 and TRBJ1-1; 7 bases match TRBD1. The V segment lost 1 base and the J segment 1 base; nucleotides outside the gene matches: 4. There are 15 residues in the CDR3. Germline V gene data show CDR1 as SGHDT and CDR2 as YYEEEE. The CDR3, as DNA: TGTGCCAGCAGCTTGTCGGACAGGACGAACACTGAAGCTTTCTTT. It yields the protein CASSLSDRTNTEAFF.

This clone was seen a few times. This rearrangement joins TRBV7-2 to TRBJ2-7, with 10 bases fitting TRBD2. The V and J ends lost 1 base and 3 bases, in that order; junction bases with no gene match: 6. Germline values: CDR1 SGHTA, CDR2 FQGNSA. The CDR3 has 16 residues. The CDR3 here is CASSLGASGSNYEQYF. In DNA, the CDR3 is TGTGCCAGCAGCTTAGGCGCTAGCGGGAGTAACTACGAGCAGTACTTC.

The gene calls are TRBV5-1 and TRBJ1-2; D is undetermined. The CDR3 consists of 11 residues. From germline, CDR1 is SGHRS and CDR2 YFSETQ. With 3 bases removed from V and 4 bases from J, the gap between germline ends came to 4 bases. This CDR3 is CASSSLYGYTF. CDR3 sequence (DNA): TGCGCCAGCAGCTCCCTCTATGGCTACACCTTC.

This rearrangement joins TRBV25-1 to TRBJ1-4, with a possible D match to TRBD1 (5 bases). Deletions cut 5 bases from V and 8 bases from J, with 12 bases between. In germline, CDR1 is MGHDK, CDR2 SYGVNS. The CDR3 is 13 residues long. The CDR3 region is CASSWGRVEKLFF. CDR3 nucleotide sequence: TGTGCCAGCAGTTGGGGGAGGGTCGAAAAACTGTTTTTT.

The gene calls are TRBV29-1 and TRBJ2-2; a weak D match, TRBD2 (7 bases). Trimming shortened V by 7 bases and J by 3 bases, and 18 bases separated the two germline ends. The CDR3 is 15 amino acids. CDR1 is SQVTM, CDR2 ANQGSEA, per germline. DNA for the CDR3: TGCAGCGCCGAATCGGGGGGCGTCGACACCGGGGAGCTGTTTTTT. Its translation: CSAESGGVDTGELFF.

This rearrangement joins TRBV28 to TRBJ2-7, with D possibly being TRBD2 (5 bases). CDR3 size: 11 residues. Germline V lookup: CDR1 MDHEN, CDR2 SYDVKM. Trimming cost V 3 bases and J 7 bases, with 7 bases left between them. This chain's CDR3 is CASSFRGEQYF. The CDR3 DNA reads TGTGCCAGCAGTTTCCGCGGGGAGCAGTACTTC.

The V gene is TRBV6-6, the J gene TRBJ1-1; 9 positions match TRBD1. This CDR3 is 16 amino acids long. Unmatched junction bases numbered 11, after V lost 1 base and J lost 8 bases. Germline CDR1 MNHNY, CDR2 SVGAGI (reference sequence). CDR3 region: CASSYFDRTGVLEAFF. The CDR3 DNA reads as TGTGCCAGCAGTTACTTTGATAGGACAGGGGTCCTGGAAGCTTTCTTT.

The J gene is TRBJ1-4, the V gene TRBV28; perhaps TRBD1 as D (5 bases). CDR3 length: 12 residues. Germline values: CDR1 MDHEN, CDR2 SYDVKM. The germline V and J ends were trimmed by 7 bases and 8 bases, with 11 bases remaining between them. CDR3 sequence (DNA): TGTGCCAGCAACCAAGGACAAGAAAAACTGTTTTTT. This gives the protein CASNQGQEKLFF. The entire variable domain, with the rest obtained from reference TRBV28 and TRBJ1-4, is as follows: DVKVTQSSRYLVKRTGEKVFLECVQDMDHENMFWYRQDPGLGLRLIYFSYDVKMKEKGDIPEGYSVSREKKERFSLILESASTNQTSMYLCASNQGQEKLFFGSGTQLSVL.

The V call is TRBV19, the J call TRBJ1-2, with 11 bases fitting TRBD1. CDR1 LNHDA and CDR2 SQIVND come from the germline V gene (reference sequence). The length of the CDR3 is 14 residues. V dropped 7 bases and J dropped 4; count of bases not matched to a gene: 5. The CDR3: CASKGTGGSYGYTF. CDR3 bases: TGTGCCAGTAAAGGGACAGGGGGGAGCTATGGCTACACCTTC.

This chain connects TRBV6-1 to TRBJ1-5; D is unclear. The V and J ends lost 6 bases and 2 bases respectively, with 14 bases between them. The length of the CDR3 is 15 residues. Germline CDR1 reads MNHNS; CDR2 reads SASEGT. The CDR3 loop reads CASREDLRGNQPQHF. In DNA, the CDR3 is TGTGCCAGCAGGGAGGACCTGAGGGGCAATCAGCCCCAGCATTTT.

The genes are TRBV5-6 and TRBJ1-5, with D possibly being TRBD1 (5 bases). V lost 0 bases, J lost 1 base, and 14 bases lay in between. Germline V lookup: CDR1 SGHDT, CDR2 YYEEEE. The CDR3 has 17 residues. As DNA, the CDR3 is TGTGCCAGCAGCTTGGGGGGCCTCTCGAGGAGCAATCAGCCCCAGCATTTT. Protein: CASSLGGLSRSNQPQHF.

The rearrangement joins TRBV7-9 to TRBJ2-1; 14 positions agree with TRBD2. V shed 5 bases, J shed 9 bases, and the junction held 6 bases outside the gene matches. This CDR3 has 15 residues. The germline V gene has CDR1 SEHNR and CDR2 FQNEAQ (reference sequence). CDR3 residues: CASSPGLAGEGEQFF. For the CDR3, the DNA is TGTGCCAGCAGCCCGGGACTAGCGGGAGAGGGTGAGCAGTTCTTC.

The V gene is TRBV30, the J gene TRBJ2-5; tentative D call: TRBD1 (5 bases). Trimming cost V 3 bases and J 4 bases, with 18 bases left between them. The CDR3 length is 15 residues. Germline values: CDR1 GTSNPN, CDR2 SVGIG (reference sequence). CDR3 region: CAWSPNLAGRETQYF. In DNA, the CDR3 is TGTGCCTGGAGCCCTAACCTCGCAGGGCGAGAGACCCAGTACTTC.

This clone was recorded a few times. V gene TRBV5-6 combines with J gene TRBJ1-5; D may be TRBD1 (6 bases). V was shortened by 0 bases and J by 4 bases, with 14 bases between the two germline ends. CDR1 is SGHDT, CDR2 YYEEEE, per germline. The CDR3 consists of 16 residues. The CDR3 is CASSLGGLGSNQPQHF. CDR3 nucleotide sequence: TGTGCCAGCAGCTTGGGGGGGCTGGGGAGTAATCAGCCCCAGCATTTT.

The chain is built from TRBV6-1 and TRBJ2-1, with TRBD1 matching over 9 bases. Germline V CDR1 and CDR2: MNHNS, SASEGT. This CDR3 region has 13 residues. V gave up 8 bases and J gave up 6 bases; unmatched junction bases: 5. As DNA, the CDR3 is TGTGCCAGCCGGGACAGGGAGAGCAATGAGCAGTTCTTC. Its translation is CASRDRESNEQFF.

The CDR3 sequence is CASSVNLGLAGGEGNEQFF. CDR3 in DNA: TGTGCCAGCAGCGTTAATTTAGGACTAGCGGGAGGAGAAGGCAATGAGCAGTTCTTC. The J gene is TRBJ2-1, the V gene TRBV11-1, with 14 bases fitting TRBD2. Germline V gives CDR1 SGHAT, CDR2 FQDESV (reference sequence). This CDR3 is built from 19 residues. V lost 5 bases to trimming and J lost 6 bases; unmatched junction nucleotides: 15.

The CDR3, as DNA: TGTGCCAGCAGATCCAATCCAGGGGCGCAGTACTTC. The encoded protein is CASRSNPGAQYF. The chain uses TRBV5-6 and TRBJ2-7, with TRBD1 as a possible D gene (6 bases). The V end was cut by 5 bases, the J end by 9 bases, with 15 bases between. This CDR3 is 12 amino acids long. Germline CDR1 is SGHDT and CDR2 is YYEEEE.

The chain combines TRBV21-1 with TRBJ2-7; the table's D call of TRBD1 was not tested on the DNA. TRBV21-1 is described as a pseudogene. This CDR3 has 15 residues. The CDR3 DNA is TGTGCCAGCAGCCCGGAGAGTTGGACAGTCCACGAGCAGTACTTC. Residues: CASSPESWTVHEQYF.

The CDR3 here is CASGTGLGEKLFF. CDR3 coding DNA: TGTGCCAGCGGAACAGGTTTGGGTGAAAAACTGTTTTTT. The rearrangement joins TRBV18 to TRBJ1-4, with TRBD1 as a possible D gene (5 bases). This CDR3 has 13 amino acids. Germline loops: CDR1 KGHSH, CDR2 LQKENI. The V and J ends lost 8 bases and 7 bases respectively, with 14 bases between them.